Below are 5 T cell receptor beta chains sequenced from a single sample in a study of control samples from healthy donors and cancer patients (dated by TCRdb to about 2020). Libraries were made using the immunoSEQ multiplex PCR assay. This is the immuneACCESS table as TCRdb keeps it, with only in-frame sequences that have V and J called. A part of the clones is gone; compared with another copy, unresolved V genes explain less than half, and the rest is unexplained. This sample gives 90,000 to 110,000 clones in total; around 89% of them show up just once. The top ten constitute roughly 15% of the sample. The specimen sequenced was blood. The source is a woman in her 50s in good health.

CDR3 residues: CASSPSSRETGNTIYF. CDR3 coding DNA: TGCGCCAGCAGTCCAAGCTCCCGGGAAACTGGAAACACCATATATTTT. The rearrangement joins TRBV4-1 to TRBJ1-3, with D hard to call. Germline lookup yields CDR1 MGHRA and CDR2 YSYEKL. V was cut by 6 bases and J by 2 bases, with 17 bases left in between. The CDR3 runs to 16 residues.

This rearrangement joins TRBV3-1 (or the pseudogene TRBV3-2) to TRBJ2-7; D might be TRBD2 (5 bases). Germline V gene sequence: CDR1 LGHDT, CDR2 YNNKEL (reference sequence). This CDR3 has 16 amino acids. Trimming pared 4 bases from V and 0 bases from J, leaving 16 bases between. The DNA of the CDR3 is TGTGCCAGCAGCCCCCCCGGGGATGTGTACTCCTACGAGCAGTACGTC. Translated: CASSPPGDVYSYEQYV.

This chain uses TRBV5-1 with TRBJ2-1; 8 bases line up with TRBD1. V shed 0 bases and J 10 bases; nucleotides not matched to a gene: 6. The CDR3 has 14 amino acids. Germline CDR1 SGHRS, CDR2 YFSETQ. CDR3 sequence reads: CASSLVAGGLEQFF. Here the CDR3 DNA reads TGCGCCAGCAGCTTGGTCGCAGGGGGCTTAGAGCAGTTCTTC.

V and J are TRBV5-6 and TRBJ1-4; weak D call: TRBD1 (5 bases). This CDR3 region has 17 residues. The germline V gene encodes CDR1 SGHDT and CDR2 YYEEEE. Trimming shortened V by 1 base and J by 7 bases, and 20 bases separated the two germline ends. The CDR3 DNA reads as TGTGCCAGCAGCTTGAGCTGGCCCCCGCAGGGCAGTGAAAAACTGTTTTTT. It encodes CASSLSWPPQGSEKLFF.

V usage is TRBV6-5 and J usage is TRBJ1-1, with a weak D call TRBD1 (5 bases). V was cut by 7 bases and J by 0 bases, with 9 bases left in between. This CDR3 contains 13 residues. Germline assignment: CDR1 MNHEY and CDR2 SVGAGI. CDR3 DNA: TGTGCCAGCACCACACAGGTGAACACTGAAGCTTTCTTT. The encoded protein is CASTTQVNTEAFF.